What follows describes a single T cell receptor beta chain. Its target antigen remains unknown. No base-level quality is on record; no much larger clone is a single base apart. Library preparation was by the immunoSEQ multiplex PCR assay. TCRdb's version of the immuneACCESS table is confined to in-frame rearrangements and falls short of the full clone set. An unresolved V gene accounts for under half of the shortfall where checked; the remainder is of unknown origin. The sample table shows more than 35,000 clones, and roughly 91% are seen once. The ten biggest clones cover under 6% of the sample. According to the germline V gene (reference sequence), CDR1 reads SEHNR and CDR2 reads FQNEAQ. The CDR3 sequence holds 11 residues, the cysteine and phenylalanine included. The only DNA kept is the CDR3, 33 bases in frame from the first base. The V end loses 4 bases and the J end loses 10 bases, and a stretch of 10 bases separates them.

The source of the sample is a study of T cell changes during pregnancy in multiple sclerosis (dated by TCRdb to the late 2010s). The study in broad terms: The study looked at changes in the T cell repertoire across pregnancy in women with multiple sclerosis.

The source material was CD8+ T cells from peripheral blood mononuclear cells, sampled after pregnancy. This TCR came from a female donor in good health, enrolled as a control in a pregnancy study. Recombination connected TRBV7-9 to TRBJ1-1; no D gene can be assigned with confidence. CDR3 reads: CASSSGSGAFF. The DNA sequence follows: TGTGCCAGCAGCTCCGGGAGCGGAGCTTTCTTT.